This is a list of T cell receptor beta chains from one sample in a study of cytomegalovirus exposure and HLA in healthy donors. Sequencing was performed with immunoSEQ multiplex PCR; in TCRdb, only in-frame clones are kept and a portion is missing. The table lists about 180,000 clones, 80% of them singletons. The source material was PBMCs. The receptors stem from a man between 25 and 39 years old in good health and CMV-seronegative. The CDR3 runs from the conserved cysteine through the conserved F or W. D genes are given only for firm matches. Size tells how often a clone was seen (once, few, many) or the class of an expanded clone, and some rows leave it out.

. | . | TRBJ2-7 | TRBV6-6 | TGTGCCAGCAGTTACGGGACAATATACGAGCAGTACTTC | CASSYGTIYEQYF
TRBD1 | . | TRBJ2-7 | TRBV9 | TGTGCCAGCAGCCCCAGTGGGACAGGGGTTGGCGAGCAGTACTTC | CASSPSGTGVGEQYF
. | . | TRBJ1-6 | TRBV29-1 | TGCAGCGCCAGGGGAGCATCCTATAATTCACCCCTCCACTTT | CSARGASYNSPLHF
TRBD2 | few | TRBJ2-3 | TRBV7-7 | TGTGCTAGCAGCTTAGGGGCTAGGACTAGCGGGAGGGTTAGAGATACGCAGTATTTT | CASSLGARTSGRVRDTQYF
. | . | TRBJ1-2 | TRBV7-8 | TGTGCCAGCAGCACTCAGGAAAACTATGGCTACACCTTC | CASSTQENYGYTF
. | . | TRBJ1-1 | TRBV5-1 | TGCGCCAGCAGCTTGCGTCCGGGTATGAACACTGAAGCTTTCTTT | CASSLRPGMNTEAFF
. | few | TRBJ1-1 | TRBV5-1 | TGCGCCAGCAGCGCCGCAGATCTCGGGACATTCTTCACTGAAGCTTTCTTT | CASSAADLGTFFTEAFF
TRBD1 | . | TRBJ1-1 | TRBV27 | TGTGCCAGCAGTTCCAGGGGGAGCTCGGGACGAGCTTTCTTT | CASSSRGSSGRAFF
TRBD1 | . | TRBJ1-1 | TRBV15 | TGTGCCACCAGCAGAGAGGGACAGGGGGGCCCTGAAGCTTTCTTT | CATSREGQGGPEAFF
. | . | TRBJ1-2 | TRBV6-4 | TGTGCCAGCAGTCCCGGGAGCTCTAACTATGGCTACACCTTC | CASSPGSSNYGYTF
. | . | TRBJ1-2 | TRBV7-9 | TGTGCCAGCAGCTTAGGCACGGGTTTCGGCTATGGCTACACCTTC | CASSLGTGFGYGYTF
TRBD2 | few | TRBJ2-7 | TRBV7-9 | TGTGCCAGCAGCTTAGCCCTAGCGGGCGACTACGAGCAGTACTTC | CASSLALAGDYEQYF
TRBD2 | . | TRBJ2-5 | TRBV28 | TGTGCCAGCAGTTTACAAGGGCGGGGGGGAGAGACCCAGTACTTC | CASSLQGRGGETQYF
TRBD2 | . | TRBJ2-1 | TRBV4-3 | TGCGCCAGCAGCCAATTTAGCGGGGCCTACAATGAGCAGTTCTTC | CASSQFSGAYNEQFF
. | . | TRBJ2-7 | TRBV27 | TGTGCCAGCAGTTTAAGCCCAGGGGAGGGAACCTACGAGCAGTACTTC | CASSLSPGEGTYEQYF
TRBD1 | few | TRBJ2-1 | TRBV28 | TGTGCCAGCAGTTCGGGACAGAGCTCCTACAATGAGCAGTTCTTC | CASSSGQSSYNEQFF
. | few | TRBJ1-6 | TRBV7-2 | TGTGCCAGCAGCTTATTGCGGGGGGGTTATTCACCCCTCCACTTT | CASSLLRGGYSPLHF
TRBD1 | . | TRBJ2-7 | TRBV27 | TGTGCCAGCAGTTTTACAACAGGGGGCAAATACGAGCAGTACTTC | CASSFTTGGKYEQYF
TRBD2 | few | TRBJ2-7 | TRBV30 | TGTGCCTGGAGTGTTTTCCAGCGGGATTCCTACGAGCAGTACTTC | CAWSVFQRDSYEQYF
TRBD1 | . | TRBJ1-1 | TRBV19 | TGTGCCAGCAGTTTCGCCCGAGGACAGGGCGAAGGAGAAGCTTTCTTT | CASSFARGQGEGEAFF
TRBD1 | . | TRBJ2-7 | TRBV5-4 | TGTGCCAGCAGCTCCCGGGACAGGGGTTACGAGCAGTACTTC | CASSSRDRGYEQYF
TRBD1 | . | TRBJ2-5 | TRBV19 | TGTGCCAGTAGTGCACCCGGGACAGGGGAAGAGACCCAGTACTTC | CASSAPGTGEETQYF
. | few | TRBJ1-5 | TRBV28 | TGTGCCAGCAGTTTAGAACTGAGTCAGCCCCAGCATTTT | CASSLELSQPQHF
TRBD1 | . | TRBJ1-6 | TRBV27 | TGTGCCAGCAGTCCTGGACAGGGTGGCTATAATTCACCCCTCCACTTT | CASSPGQGGYNSPLHF
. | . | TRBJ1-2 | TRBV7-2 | TGTGCCAGCACAGAGGTCTATGGCTACACCTTC | CASTEVYGYTF
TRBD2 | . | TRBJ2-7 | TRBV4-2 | TGTGCCAGCAGCCAAGAGTGGGGCGGGGGCTACGAGCAGTACTTC | CASSQEWGGGYEQYF
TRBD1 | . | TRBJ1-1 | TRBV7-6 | TGTGCCAGCAGCCCTGGGACAGGGTACGCCAGCACTGAAGCTTTCTTT | CASSPGTGYASTEAFF
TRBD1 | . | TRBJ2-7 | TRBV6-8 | TGTGCCAGCAGCCGGGGACAGGATATCTACGAGCAGTACTTC | CASSRGQDIYEQYF
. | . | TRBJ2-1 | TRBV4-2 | TGTGCCAGCAGCCAAAATTCACTCGTGAATGAGCAGTTCTTC | CASSQNSLVNEQFF
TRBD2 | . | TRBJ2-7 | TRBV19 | TGTGCCAGTAGTATAGCGGGGGGACCCTTCGAGCAGTACTTC | CASSIAGGPFEQYF
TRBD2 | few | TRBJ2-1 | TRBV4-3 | TGCGCCAGCAGCCAAGACGGGGTGGGACTAGGCAACAATGAGCAGTTCTTC | CASSQDGVGLGNNEQFF
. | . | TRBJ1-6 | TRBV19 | TGTGCCAGTAATCCAGGGCTAAATTCACCCCTCCACTTT | CASNPGLNSPLHF
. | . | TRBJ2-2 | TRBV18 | TGTGCCAGCTCACCACAAGACGGGACCGGGGAGCTGTTTTTT | CASSPQDGTGELFF